These T cell receptor beta chains were read from a single sample in a study of a mutant IDH1 vaccine in newly diagnosed glioma. TCRdb's copy holds only in-frame clones and misses some; the assay was immunoSEQ multiplex PCR. Of some 31,000 clones in the sample, approximately 84% were seen once. Which antigens these TCRs recognize remains unknown. Sequenced here: PBMCs, sampled from a glioma patient whose treatment included an IDH1 peptide vaccine. Receptor source: a woman younger than 35 with glioma. Both conserved end residues are part of each CDR3.

TRBV27,TRBJ1-1,17,CASSPEDPGTVNTEAFF
TRBV12-5,TRBJ2-7,12,CASGLGSYEQYF
TRBV6-5,TRBJ2-2,15,CASSSLAGATGELFF
TRBV7-2,TRBJ1-5,16,CASSPTGRTYNQPQHF
TRBV4-3,TRBJ2-7,14,CASSLGTGAYEQYF
TRBV4-1,TRBJ1-2,13,CASSHTGNYGYTF
TRBV9,TRBJ2-7,14,CASSAGTSGYEQYF
TRBV27,TRBJ1-4,16,CASSPSGGGLGEKLFF
TRBV7-8,TRBJ1-1,13,CASSSTVNTEAFF
TRBV4-1,TRBJ1-5,17,CASSQDRTPYSNQPQHF
TRBV7-9,TRBJ2-3,15,CASSHRDRNTDTQYF
TRBV5-1,TRBJ1-1,13,CASSLLEGTEAFF
TRBV18,TRBJ1-2,15,CASSPSPQGGYGYTF
TRBV6-6,TRBJ2-6,15,CASSYSRPGANVLTF
TRBV5-4,TRBJ1-3,15,CASSSGRGSGNTIYF